This is a list of T cell receptor beta chains from one sample in a study of identical twins. TCRdb re-derived calls from the 5' RACE reads in MiXCR, one entry per CDR3 protein. The sample lists 700,000 or so distinct CDR3 sequences, over 8.5% occurring once. The sample was also linked to a second study, of yellow fever vaccine responses in identical twins.

Source material: PBMCs. The source is a woman between 18 and 29 years old in good health. Both conserved end residues are part of each CDR3. Only part of the rows carry a size: once, few, many, or a class if the clone is expanded.

j_call,v_call,clone_size,cdr3_aa
TRBJ1-5,TRBV18,.,CASSPQGDRGKQPQHF
TRBJ2-1,TRBV5-1,many,CASSLADSSYNEQFF
TRBJ2-1,TRBV7-8,few,CASTEPGAYNEQFF
TRBJ2-3,TRBV9,few,CASSVDHSRDTQYF
TRBJ2-3,TRBV7-9,few,CASSLDGQLIYTQYF
TRBJ2-2,TRBV28,.,CASSSSRELTGELFF
TRBJ2-1,TRBV20-1,.,CSARVPLGLAGDYNEQFF
TRBJ1-2,TRBV20-1,.,CSASVAELIYGYTF
TRBJ2-1,TRBV5-1,many,CASSFGRDNEQFF
TRBJ2-3,TRBV18,.,CASYMSGGPADTQYF
TRBJ2-2,TRBV5-1,.,CASSFLPGIRDTGELFF
TRBJ2-3,TRBV20-1,.,CSARDDRGGPVVYTQYF
TRBJ2-2,TRBV7-9,.,CASSSLAGGPNTGELFF
TRBJ2-7,TRBV20-1,.,CSAPGLAGVRSLYEQYF
TRBJ1-1,TRBV14,.,CASSQNRGTEAFF
TRBJ2-7,TRBV3-1,few,CASSLPGQGYPPYEQYF
TRBJ2-2,TRBV6-2/TRBV6-3,few,CASSSLLTGLARGTGELFF
TRBJ2-1,TRBV5-1,few,CASSKTKSAFSSYNEQFF
TRBJ2-3,TRBV3-1,.,CASSQQDRGSTDTQYF
TRBJ1-4,TRBV4-2,many,CASTRFSEGEKLFF
TRBJ2-2,TRBV7-2,.,CASSLEQTGELFF
TRBJ2-7,TRBV29-1,few,CSVVHTRSYEQYF
TRBJ2-2,TRBV12-3/TRBV12-4,many,CASRTSGGTGELFF
TRBJ2-7,TRBV12-3/TRBV12-4,few,CASSLWPGPLYEQYF
TRBJ2-7,TRBV5-5,few,CASSLGGVLSYEQYF
TRBJ2-7,TRBV18,.,CASSPPGTGPLEQYF
TRBJ1-5,TRBV6-2/TRBV6-3,.,CASSYPRFLDQPQHF
TRBJ1-1,TRBV4-1,.,CASSQESGTVMNTEAFF